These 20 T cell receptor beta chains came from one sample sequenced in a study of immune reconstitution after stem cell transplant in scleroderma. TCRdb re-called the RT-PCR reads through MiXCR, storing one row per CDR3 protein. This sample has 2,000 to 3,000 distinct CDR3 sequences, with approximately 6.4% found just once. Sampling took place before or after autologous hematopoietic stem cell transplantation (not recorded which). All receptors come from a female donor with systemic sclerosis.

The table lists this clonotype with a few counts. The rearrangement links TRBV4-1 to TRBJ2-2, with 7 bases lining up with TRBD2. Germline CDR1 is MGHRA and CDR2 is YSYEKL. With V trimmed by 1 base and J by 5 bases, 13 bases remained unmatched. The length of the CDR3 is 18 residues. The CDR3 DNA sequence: TGCGCCAGCAGCCAAGGAAGGCAGGGACTACTTCCTACCGGGGAGCTGTTTTTT. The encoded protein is CASSQGRQGLLPTGELFF.

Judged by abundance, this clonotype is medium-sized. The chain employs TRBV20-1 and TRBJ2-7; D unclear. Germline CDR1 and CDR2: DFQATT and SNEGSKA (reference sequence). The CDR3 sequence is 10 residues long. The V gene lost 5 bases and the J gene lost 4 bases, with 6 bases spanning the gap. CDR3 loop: CSAANYEQYF. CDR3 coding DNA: TGCAGTGCTGCAAATTACGAGCAGTACTTC.

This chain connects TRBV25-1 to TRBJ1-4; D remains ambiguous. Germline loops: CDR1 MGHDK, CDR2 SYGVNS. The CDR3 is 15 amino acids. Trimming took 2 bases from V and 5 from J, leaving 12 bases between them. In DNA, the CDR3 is TGTGCCAGCAGTGAAGTTCTGGGTACAAATGAAAAACTGTTTTTT. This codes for CASSEVLGTNEKLFF.

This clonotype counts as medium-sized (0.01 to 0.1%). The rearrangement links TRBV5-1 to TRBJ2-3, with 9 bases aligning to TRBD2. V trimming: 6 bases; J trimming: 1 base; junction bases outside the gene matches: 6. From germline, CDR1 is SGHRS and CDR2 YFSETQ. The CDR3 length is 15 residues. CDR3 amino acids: CASTPTSGRTDTQYF. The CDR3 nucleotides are TGCGCCAGCACCCCGACTAGCGGACGCACAGATACGCAGTATTTT.

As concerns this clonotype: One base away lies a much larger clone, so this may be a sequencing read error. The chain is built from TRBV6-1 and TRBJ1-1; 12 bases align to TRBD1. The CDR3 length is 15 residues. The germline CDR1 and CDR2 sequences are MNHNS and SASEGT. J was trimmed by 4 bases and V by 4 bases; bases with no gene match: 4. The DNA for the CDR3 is TGTGCCAGCAGTGGCGGGACAGGGGGCCGCACTGAAGCTTTCTTT. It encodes CASSGGTGGRTEAFF.

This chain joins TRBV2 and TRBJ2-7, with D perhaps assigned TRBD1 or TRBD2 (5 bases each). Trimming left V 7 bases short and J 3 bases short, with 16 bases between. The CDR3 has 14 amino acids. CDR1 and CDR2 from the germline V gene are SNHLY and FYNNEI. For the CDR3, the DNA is TGTGCCAGCAAACCTGACGGGGCGATCTACGAGCAGTACTTC. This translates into CASKPDGAIYEQYF.

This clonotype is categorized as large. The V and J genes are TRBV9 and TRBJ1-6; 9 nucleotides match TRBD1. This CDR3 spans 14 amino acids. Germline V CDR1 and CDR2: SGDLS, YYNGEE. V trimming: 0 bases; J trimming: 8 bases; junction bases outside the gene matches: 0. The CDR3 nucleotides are TGTGCCAGCAGCGTAGGGACAGGGGATTCACCCCTCCACTTT. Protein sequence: CASSVGTGDSPLHF.

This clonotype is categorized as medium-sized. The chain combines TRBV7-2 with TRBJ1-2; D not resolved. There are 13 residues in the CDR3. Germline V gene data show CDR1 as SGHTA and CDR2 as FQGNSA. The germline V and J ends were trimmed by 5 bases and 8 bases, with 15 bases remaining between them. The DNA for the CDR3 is TGTGCCAGCAGCCCTTGGGTCTCCACGGGCTACACCTTC. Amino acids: CASSPWVSTGYTF.

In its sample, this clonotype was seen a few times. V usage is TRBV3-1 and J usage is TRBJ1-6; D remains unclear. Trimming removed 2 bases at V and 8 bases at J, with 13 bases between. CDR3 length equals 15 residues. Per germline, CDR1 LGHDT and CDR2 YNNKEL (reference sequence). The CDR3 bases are TGTGCCAGCAGCCAACAGGCGGTGGGTTATTCACCCCTCCACTTT. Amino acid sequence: CASSQQAVGYSPLHF.

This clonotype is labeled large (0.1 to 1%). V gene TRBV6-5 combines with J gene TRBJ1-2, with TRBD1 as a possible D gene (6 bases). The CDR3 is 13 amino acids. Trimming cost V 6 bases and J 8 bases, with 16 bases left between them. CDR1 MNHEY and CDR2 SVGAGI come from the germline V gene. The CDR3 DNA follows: TGTGCCAGCAGAATACAGGGTTTTGGCGGCTACACCTTC. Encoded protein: CASRIQGFGGYTF.

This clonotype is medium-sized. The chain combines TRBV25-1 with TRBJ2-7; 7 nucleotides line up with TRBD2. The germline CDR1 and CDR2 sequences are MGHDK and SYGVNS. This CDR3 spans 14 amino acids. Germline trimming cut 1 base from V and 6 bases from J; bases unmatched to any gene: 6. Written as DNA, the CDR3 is TGTGCCAGCAGTGAATGGGGAGGGGCCCTCGAGCAGTACTTC. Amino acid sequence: CASSEWGGALEQYF.

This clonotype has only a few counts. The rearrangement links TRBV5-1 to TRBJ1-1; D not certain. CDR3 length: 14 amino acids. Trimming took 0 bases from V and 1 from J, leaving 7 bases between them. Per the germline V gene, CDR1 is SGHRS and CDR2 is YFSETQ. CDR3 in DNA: TGCGCCAGCAGCTTGGACGTCCCGAACACTGAAGCTTTCTTT. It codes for CASSLDVPNTEAFF.

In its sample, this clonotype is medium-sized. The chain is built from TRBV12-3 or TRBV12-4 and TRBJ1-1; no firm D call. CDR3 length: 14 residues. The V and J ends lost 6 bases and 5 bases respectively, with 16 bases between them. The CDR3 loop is CASSDFGGVTEAFF. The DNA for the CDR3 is TGTGCCAGCAGCGACTTCGGTGGGGTAACTGAAGCTTTCTTT.

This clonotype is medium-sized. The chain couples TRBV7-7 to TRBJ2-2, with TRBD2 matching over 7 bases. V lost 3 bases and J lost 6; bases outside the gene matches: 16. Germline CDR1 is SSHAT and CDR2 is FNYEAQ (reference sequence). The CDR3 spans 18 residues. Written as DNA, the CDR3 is TGTGCCAGCAGCTTCAGTTTTGAGGCACGTCTAGCGGCCGGGGAGCTGTTTTTT. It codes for CASSFSFEARLAAGELFF.

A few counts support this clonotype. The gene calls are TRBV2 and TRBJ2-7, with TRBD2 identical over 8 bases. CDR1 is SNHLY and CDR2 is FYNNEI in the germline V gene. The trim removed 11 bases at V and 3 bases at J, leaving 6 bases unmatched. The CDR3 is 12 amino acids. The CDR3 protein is CAGKTSDYEQYF. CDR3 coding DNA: TGTGCCGGAAAGACTAGCGACTACGAGCAGTACTTC.

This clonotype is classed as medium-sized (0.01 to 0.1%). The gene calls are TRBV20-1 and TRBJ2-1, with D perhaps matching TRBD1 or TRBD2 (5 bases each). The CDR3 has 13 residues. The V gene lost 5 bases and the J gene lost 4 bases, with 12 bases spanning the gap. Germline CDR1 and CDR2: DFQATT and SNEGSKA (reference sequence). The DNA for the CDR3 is TGCAGTGCTGGCCGGGACGGGTACAATGAGCAGTTCTTC. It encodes CSAGRDGYNEQFF.

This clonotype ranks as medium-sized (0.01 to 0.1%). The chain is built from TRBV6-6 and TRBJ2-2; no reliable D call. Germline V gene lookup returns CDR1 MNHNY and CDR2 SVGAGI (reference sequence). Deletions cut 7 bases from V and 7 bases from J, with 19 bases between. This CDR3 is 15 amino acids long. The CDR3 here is CASNDRAARVGELFF. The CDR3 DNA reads TGTGCCAGCAACGACCGGGCCGCCCGGGTCGGGGAGCTGTTTTTT.

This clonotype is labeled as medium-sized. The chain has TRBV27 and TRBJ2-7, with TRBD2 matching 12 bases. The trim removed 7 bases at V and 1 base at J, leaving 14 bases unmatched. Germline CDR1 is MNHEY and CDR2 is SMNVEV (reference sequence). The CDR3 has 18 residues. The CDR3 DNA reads TGTGCCAGCAAAAGAACCGGGACTAGCGGGTTTCATTCCTACGAGCAGTACTTC. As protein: CASKRTGTSGFHSYEQYF.

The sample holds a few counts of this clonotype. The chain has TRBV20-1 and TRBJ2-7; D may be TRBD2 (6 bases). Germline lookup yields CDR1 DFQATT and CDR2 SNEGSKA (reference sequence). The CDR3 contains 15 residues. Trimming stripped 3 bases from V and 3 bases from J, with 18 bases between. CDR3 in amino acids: CSASFHAGTGYEQYF. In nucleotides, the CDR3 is TGCAGTGCTAGTTTTCATGCCGGGACTGGCTACGAGCAGTACTTC.

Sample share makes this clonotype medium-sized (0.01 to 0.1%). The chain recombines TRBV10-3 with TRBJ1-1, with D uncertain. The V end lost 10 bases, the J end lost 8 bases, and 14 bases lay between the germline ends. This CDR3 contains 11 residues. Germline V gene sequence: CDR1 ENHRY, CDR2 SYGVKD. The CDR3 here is CATLVQTEAFF. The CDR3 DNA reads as TGTGCCACCCTAGTACAGACAGAAGCTTTCTTT.